Sequencing of this TCR beta chain was carried out in a study of cytomegalovirus exposure and HLA in healthy donors. General observations from the study: It was in a later analysis that TCR association rates were seen to vary by HLA locus, highest for DRB1 and lowest for HLA-C. The records held CMV serostatus as the only immune exposure information.

In the PCR, 60 Vbeta and 13 Jbeta primers were used. TCRdb keeps only in-frame clones here, not all; method: immunoSEQ multiplex PCR. Counted here are about 150,000 clones, 60% to 80% occurring once; the ten biggest clones make up roughly 13%. This CDR3 comprises 14 residues. The germline CDR1 and CDR2 sequences are MNHNS and SASEGT. With V trimmed by 4 bases and J by 6 bases, 7 bases remained unmatched. Donors counted as nominally healthy when sampled, yet unrecorded immune exposures were likely. Note on this clone: Its cognate antigen is unknown.

The chain carries TRBV6-1 and TRBJ2-7; 9 nucleotides line up with TRBD1. This TCR derives from a man aged 25-45 years in good health and CMV-seropositive. Sequencing was done on a sample of PBMCs. The CDR3 here is CASSVLDRGGEQYF. The CDR3 DNA reads TGTGCCAGCAGTGTGTTGGACAGGGGAGGCGAGCAGTACTTC.